The present T cell receptor beta chain was sequenced within a study of T-cell reconstitution after alpha-beta-depleted transplantation in children (TCRdb year 2016). Background on the whole study: The study quantitatively tracked T-cell immune reconstitution after TCRalphabeta/CD19-depleted allogeneic hematopoietic cell transplantation in children using TCR repertoire profiling.

Germline trimming: 0 bases from V, 4 bases from J; junction bases outside gene matches: 12. CDR3 length: 17 amino acids, cysteine to phenylalanine. Of all the DNA, just the CDR3 is kept, 51 bases in frame from base 1. From the germline V gene, CDR1 is MGHRA and CDR2 is YSYEKL. The sample's treatment or condition label, in plain terms: allogeneic hematopoietic cell transplantation with graft depleted of TCRalphabeta T cells and CD19 B cells. TCRalphabeta/CD19-depleted allogeneic hematopoietic cell grafts were given to the transplant recipients, all of whom were children. The receptor library was made with PCR. Sequencing used an Illumina HiSeq 2500. TCR library preparation used molecular barcoding, with unique molecular identifiers applied to normalize quantification of the TCRbeta repertoire. TCRdb reprocessing: public reads trimmed at Q25 with fastp, clones called with MiXCR, in-frame beta chains kept. One record per CDR3 amino acid sequence lists the most common genes and DNA. A total of some 840,000 distinct CDR3 sequences appear in this sample, around 15% of them only once. Under 6% of the sample is taken by the ten largest.

The paper as a whole reports these results and caveats: About two months after transplant, the apparently early recovery of alphabetaT-cell counts reportedly depended on just several hundred clones that had expanded rapidly and came from non-depleted graft cells. Over subsequent months, a decline in hyperexpanded clone frequencies was noted, and after one year, T-cell counts and TCRbeta diversity were mostly ascribed to newly produced T cells. The high TCRbeta diversity at day 60 in some patients was ascribed to recipient T cells and intrathymic progenitors that had survived conditioning.

This clonotype showed up just a few times. The target of this receptor is not known. The input lacks base qualities; no much larger clone sits a single base away. Here the sequenced sample was PBMCs, mostly from graft donor cells, taken 360 days after TCRalphabeta/CD19-depleted stem cell transplant. The chain is encoded by TRBV4-1 joined to TRBJ2-7; 7 central bases correspond to TRBD1. The clonotype was recovered from a male patient aged 10 to 17 who had a stem cell transplant for acute lymphoblastic leukemia, so the T cells may come from the graft donor. The CDR3: CASSQDQYGTAKYEQYF. The DNA sequence reads TGCGCCAGCAGCCAAGATCAATACGGGACAGCCAAGTACGAGCAGTACTTC.